This TCR beta chain was captured in a study of T cells expressing NK-cell markers. Germline V gives CDR1 SGHAT, CDR2 FQNNGV. The CDR3 sequence is 14 residues long. After re-calling the 5' RACE reads, TCRdb lists one entry per CDR3 protein, DNA absent. The repertoire table contains about 460,000 distinct CDR3 sequences. Sequenced material: blood T cells: a sorted CD56 or NKG2C T cell subset, CD4+ or CD8+ T cells, or bulk PBMC T cells (not recorded which). This rearrangement joins TRBV11-2 to TRBJ2-7; TCRdb indicates TRBD1, and absent DNA this call remains unverified. The source of this sequence is a woman aged 45-60 years in good health. The CDR3 loop is CASSASNRGYEQYF.